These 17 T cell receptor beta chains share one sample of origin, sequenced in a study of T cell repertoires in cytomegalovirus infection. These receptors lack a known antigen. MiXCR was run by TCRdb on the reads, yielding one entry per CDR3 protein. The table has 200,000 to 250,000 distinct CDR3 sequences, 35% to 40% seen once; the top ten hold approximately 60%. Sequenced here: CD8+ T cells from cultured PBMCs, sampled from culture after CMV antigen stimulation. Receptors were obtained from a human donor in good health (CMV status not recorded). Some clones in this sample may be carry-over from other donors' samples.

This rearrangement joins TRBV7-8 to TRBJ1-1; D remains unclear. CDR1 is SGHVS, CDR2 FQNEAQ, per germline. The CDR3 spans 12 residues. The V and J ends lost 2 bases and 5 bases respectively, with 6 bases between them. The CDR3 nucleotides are TGTGCCAGCAGCTTAACGGTGACTGAAGCTTTCTTT. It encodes CASSLTVTEAFF.

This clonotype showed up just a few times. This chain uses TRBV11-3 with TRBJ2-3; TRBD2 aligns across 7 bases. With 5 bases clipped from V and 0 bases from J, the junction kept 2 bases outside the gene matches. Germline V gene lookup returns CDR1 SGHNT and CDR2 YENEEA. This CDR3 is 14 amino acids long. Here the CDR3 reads CASSRGESTDTQYF. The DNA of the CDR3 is TGTGCCAGCAGCCGGGGGGAGAGCACAGATACGCAGTATTTT.

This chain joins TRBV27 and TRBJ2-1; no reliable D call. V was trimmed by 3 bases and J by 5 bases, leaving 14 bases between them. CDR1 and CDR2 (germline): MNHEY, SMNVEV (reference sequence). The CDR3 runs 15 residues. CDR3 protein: CASSLGSLTHNEQFF. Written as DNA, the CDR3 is TGTGCCAGCAGTTTGGGCAGCTTGACCCACAATGAGCAGTTCTTC.

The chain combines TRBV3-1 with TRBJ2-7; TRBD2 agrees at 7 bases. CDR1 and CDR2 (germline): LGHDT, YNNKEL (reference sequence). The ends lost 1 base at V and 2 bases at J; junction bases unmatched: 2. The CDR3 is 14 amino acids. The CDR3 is CASSQGGGTYEQYF. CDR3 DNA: TGTGCCAGCAGCCAAGGGGGAGGGACCTACGAGCAGTACTTC.

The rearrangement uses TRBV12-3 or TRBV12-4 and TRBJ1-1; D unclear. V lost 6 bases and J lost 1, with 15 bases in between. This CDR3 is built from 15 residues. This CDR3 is CASRSPSRGNTEAFF. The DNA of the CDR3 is TGTGCCAGCAGATCCCCAAGTCGCGGGAACACTGAAGCTTTCTTT.

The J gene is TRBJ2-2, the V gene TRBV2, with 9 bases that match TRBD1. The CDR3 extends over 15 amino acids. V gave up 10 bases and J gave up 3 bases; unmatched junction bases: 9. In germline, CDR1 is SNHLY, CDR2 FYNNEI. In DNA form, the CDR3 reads TGTGCCACCACTACGGGACAGGGCTACACCGGGGAGCTGTTTTTT. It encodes CATTTGQGYTGELFF.

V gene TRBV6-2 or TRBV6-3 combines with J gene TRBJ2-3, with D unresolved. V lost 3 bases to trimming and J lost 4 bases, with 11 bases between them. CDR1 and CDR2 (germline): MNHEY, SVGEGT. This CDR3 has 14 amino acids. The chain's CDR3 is CASSYLSIADTQYF. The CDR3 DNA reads TGTGCCAGCAGTTATCTGTCTATCGCAGATACGCAGTATTTT.

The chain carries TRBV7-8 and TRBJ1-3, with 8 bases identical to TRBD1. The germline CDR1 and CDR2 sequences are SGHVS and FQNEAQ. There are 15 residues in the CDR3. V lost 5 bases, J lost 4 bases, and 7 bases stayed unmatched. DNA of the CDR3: TGTGCCAGCAGCCCTCGGACAGGGAGAGGAAACACCATATATTTT. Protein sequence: CASSPRTGRGNTIYF.

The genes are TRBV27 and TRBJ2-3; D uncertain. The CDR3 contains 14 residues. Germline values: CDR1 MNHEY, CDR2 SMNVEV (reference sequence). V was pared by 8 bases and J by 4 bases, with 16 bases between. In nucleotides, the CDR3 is TGTGCCAGCGGAAAGGGAAAGACTCCAGATACGCAGTATTTT. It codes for CASGKGKTPDTQYF.

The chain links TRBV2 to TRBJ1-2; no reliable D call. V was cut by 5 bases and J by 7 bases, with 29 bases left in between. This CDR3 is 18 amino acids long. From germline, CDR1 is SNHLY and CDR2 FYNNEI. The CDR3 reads CASSSPYSSRAPGRGYTF. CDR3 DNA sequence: TGTGCCAGCAGTTCTCCCTACTCAAGCCGGGCCCCCGGACGTGGCTACACCTTC. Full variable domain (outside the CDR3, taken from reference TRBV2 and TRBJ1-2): EPEVTQTPSHQVTQMGQEVILRCVPISNHLYFYWYRQILGQKVEFLVSFYNNEISEKSEIFDDQFSVERPDGSNFTLKIRSTKLEDSAMYFCASSSPYSSRAPGRGYTFGSGTRLTVV.

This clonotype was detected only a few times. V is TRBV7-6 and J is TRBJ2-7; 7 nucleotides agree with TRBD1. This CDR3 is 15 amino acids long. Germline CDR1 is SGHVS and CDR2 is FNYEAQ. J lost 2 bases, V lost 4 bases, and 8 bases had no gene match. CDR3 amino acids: CASSSRQGTTYEQYF. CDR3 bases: TGTGCCAGCAGCTCAAGACAGGGAACTACCTACGAGCAGTACTTC.

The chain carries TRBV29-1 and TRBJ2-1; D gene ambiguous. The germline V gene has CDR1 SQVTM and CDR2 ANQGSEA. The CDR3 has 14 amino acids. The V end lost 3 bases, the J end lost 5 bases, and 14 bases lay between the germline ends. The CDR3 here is CSVDRLVRNNEQFF. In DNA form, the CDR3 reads TGCAGCGTTGATCGGCTAGTCCGAAACAATGAGCAGTTCTTC.

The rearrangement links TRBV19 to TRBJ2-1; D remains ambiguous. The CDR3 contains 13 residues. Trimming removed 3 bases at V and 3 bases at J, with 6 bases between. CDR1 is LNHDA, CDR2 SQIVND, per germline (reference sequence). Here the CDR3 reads CASSIGYYNEQFF. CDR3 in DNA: TGTGCCAGTAGTATTGGGTACTACAATGAGCAGTTCTTC.

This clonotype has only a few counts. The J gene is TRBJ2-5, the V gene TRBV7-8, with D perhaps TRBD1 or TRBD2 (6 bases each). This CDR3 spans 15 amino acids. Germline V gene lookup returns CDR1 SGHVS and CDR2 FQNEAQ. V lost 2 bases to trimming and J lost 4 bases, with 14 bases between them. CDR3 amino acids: CASSLYGGLGETQYF. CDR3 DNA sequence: TGTGCCAGCAGCTTATACGGGGGCCTCGGAGAGACCCAGTACTTC.

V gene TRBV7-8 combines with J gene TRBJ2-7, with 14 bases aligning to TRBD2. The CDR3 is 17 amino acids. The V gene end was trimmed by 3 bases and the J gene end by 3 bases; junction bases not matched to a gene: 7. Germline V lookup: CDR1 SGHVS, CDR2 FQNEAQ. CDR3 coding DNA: TGTGCCAGCAGCTTCCGGACTAGCGGGAGGTTAAGCTACGAGCAGTACTTC. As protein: CASSFRTSGRLSYEQYF.

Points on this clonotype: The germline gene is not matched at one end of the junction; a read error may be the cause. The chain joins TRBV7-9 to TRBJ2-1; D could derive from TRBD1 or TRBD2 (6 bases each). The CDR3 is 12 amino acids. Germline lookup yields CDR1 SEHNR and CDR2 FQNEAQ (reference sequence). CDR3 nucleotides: TGTGCCAGCAGCTCCCCGGTCCGGGGGCCACTCTTC. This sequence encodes CASSSPVRGPLF.

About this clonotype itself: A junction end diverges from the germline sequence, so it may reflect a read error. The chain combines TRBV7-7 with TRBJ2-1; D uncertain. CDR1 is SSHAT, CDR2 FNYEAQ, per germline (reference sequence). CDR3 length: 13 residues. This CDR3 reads CASSLSLGDEQFF. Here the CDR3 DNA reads TGTGCTAGCAGCTTAAGCCTAGGCGACGAGCAGTTCTTC.